What follows are 14 T cell receptor beta chains derived from one specimen sequenced in a study of neurological immune-mediated disorders. TCRdb re-called the 5' RACE reads with MiXCR, one entry per CDR3 protein. This sample has tens of thousands of distinct CDR3 sequences, with over 3.5% found just once. Input material: CD4+ T cells from blood. These receptors were collected from a woman in her thirties or forties with multiple sclerosis.

This clonotype has a count of ten or more. The chain employs TRBV5-1 and TRBJ1-2; D remains ambiguous. The V gene lost 1 base and the J gene lost 4 bases, with 8 bases spanning the gap. CDR3 size: 13 residues. Germline CDR1 SGHRS, CDR2 YFSETQ. The CDR3 loop reads CASSLIQPYGYTF. In DNA, the CDR3 is TGCGCCAGCAGCTTGATCCAGCCCTATGGCTACACCTTC.

The sample holds many counts of this clonotype. The CDR3 nucleotides read TGTGCCAGCAGCTTTGGCGGGGGAGCCTGGGGAGATACGCAGTATTTT. Protein: CASSFGGGAWGDTQYF. The chain combines TRBV7-2 with TRBJ2-3; TRBD2 agrees at 7 bases. The germline V gene encodes CDR1 SGHTA and CDR2 FQGNSA. The CDR3 spans 16 residues. V dropped 3 bases and J dropped 5; count of bases not matched to a gene: 11. The variable domain in full, with the rest retrieved from reference TRBV7-2 and TRBJ2-3, is GAGVSQSPSNKVTEKGKDVELRCDPISGHTALYWYRQSLGQGLEFLIYFQGNSAPDKSGLPSDRFSAERTGGSVSTLTIQRTQQEDSAVYLCASSFGGGAWGDTQYFGPGTRLTVL.

This clonotype has ten or more counts. The V and J genes are TRBV5-6 and TRBJ2-7; maybe TRBD1 (5 bases). V lost 2 bases to trimming and J lost 5 bases, with 11 bases between them. The CDR3 sequence is 13 residues long. The germline CDR1 and CDR2 sequences are SGHDT and YYEEEE. The CDR3 DNA reads as TGTGCCAGCAGCTTAAGGGGCGGCCACGAGCAGTACTTC. Amino acid sequence: CASSLRGGHEQYF.

At least ten counts were recorded for this clonotype. This chain connects TRBV29-1 to TRBJ1-5; 10 bases fit TRBD1. The germline CDR1 and CDR2 sequences are SQVTM and ANQGSEA. The CDR3 length is 15 residues. V gave up 5 bases and J gave up 5 bases; unmatched junction bases: 9. CDR3 region: CSVKIGTGEYQPQHF. In DNA form, the CDR3 reads TGCAGCGTTAAAATCGGGACAGGGGAATATCAGCCCCAGCATTTT.

This clonotype appeared many times. For the CDR3, the DNA is TGTGCCAGCTCACTCCTCAACTACGAGCAGTACTTC. Protein sequence: CASSLLNYEQYF. The chain links TRBV18 to TRBJ2-7; the D is unclear. The CDR3 has 12 amino acids. The germline V gene encodes CDR1 KGHSH and CDR2 LQKENI. Trimming stripped 4 bases from V and 3 bases from J, with 7 bases between. Combining the CDR3 with reference TRBV18 and TRBJ2-7 gives the whole variable domain NAGVMQNPRHLVRRRGQEARLRCSPMKGHSHVYWYRQLPEEGLKFMVYLQKENIIDESGMPKERFSAEFPKEGPSILRIQQVVRGDSAAYFCASSLLNYEQYFGPGTRLTVT.

This clonotype showed up many times. This chain uses TRBV10-1 with TRBJ2-5, with 8 bases aligning to TRBD1. Trimming at V came to 6 bases and at J to 5 bases, leaving 8 bases not matched to a gene. The germline V gene encodes CDR1 WNHNN and CDR2 SYGVQD (reference sequence). The CDR3 length is 14 residues. The CDR3 sequence: CASSPGDRPETQYF. The CDR3 DNA reads as TGCGCCAGCAGCCCGGGGGACAGGCCGGAGACCCAGTACTTC.

This clonotype has ten or more counts. V gene TRBV30 combines with J gene TRBJ2-1, with a weak D call TRBD2 (5 bases). V lost 5 bases and J 4 bases, leaving 12 bases between the germline ends. There are 13 residues in the CDR3. The germline CDR1 and CDR2 sequences are GTSNPN and SVGIG (reference sequence). In DNA, the CDR3 is TGTGCCTGGGATCCCGGGATATACAATGAGCAGTTCTTC. It encodes CAWDPGIYNEQFF.

This clonotype has ten or more counts. The gene calls are TRBV3-1 and TRBJ2-7; D gene ambiguous. CDR3 size: 12 residues. Trimming removed 4 bases from V and 7 bases from J, with 11 bases in between. Germline assignment: CDR1 LGHDT and CDR2 YNNKEL (reference sequence). The CDR3 is CASSLTPWEQYF. DNA of the CDR3: TGTGCCAGCAGCCTGACCCCATGGGAGCAGTACTTC.

This clonotype was picked up many times. The junction and the germline gene differ at one end; a read error may be behind it. The chain employs TRBV20-1 and TRBJ2-1, with 10 bases fitting TRBD2. Germline CDR1 is DFQATT and CDR2 is SNEGSKA (reference sequence). The CDR3 totals 14 residues. The CDR3 loop is CSAFPGLASNGQFF. The CDR3 region has the DNA TGCAGTGCTTTCCCGGGACTAGCGAGTAATGGGCAGTTCTTC.

This clonotype has at least ten counts. The rearrangement links TRBV29-1 to TRBJ1-2; tentative D call: TRBD1 (5 bases). From germline, CDR1 is SQVTM and CDR2 ANQGSEA. The CDR3 sequence is 11 residues long. Trimming removed 4 bases at V and 4 bases at J, with 7 bases between. CDR3 sequence: CSVGGSYGYTF. In DNA, the CDR3 is TGCAGCGTTGGGGGCAGCTATGGCTACACCTTC.

This clonotype was counted at least ten times. The chain combines TRBV5-1 with TRBJ2-1; D gene unclear. Trimming took off 4 bases at V and 10 bases at J, with 15 bases between the two ends. CDR3 length: 13 residues. Germline CDR1 is SGHRS and CDR2 is YFSETQ. The CDR3 here is CASSPYQVGEQFF. In DNA, the CDR3 is TGCGCCAGCAGCCCCTACCAGGTCGGCGAGCAGTTCTTC.

This clonotype showed up many times. The rearrangement joins TRBV6-5 to TRBJ1-1, with a tentative D call TRBD1 (6 bases). The germline V and J ends were trimmed by 3 bases and 7 bases, with 12 bases remaining between them. Germline V CDR1 and CDR2: MNHEY, SVGAGI. The CDR3 extends over 13 amino acids. The CDR3 region is CASSYSGAGEAFF. CDR3 in DNA: TGTGCCAGCAGTTATTCGGGGGCGGGTGAAGCTTTCTTT.

This clonotype was picked up many times. The chain uses TRBV20-1 and TRBJ1-4; D is uncertain. CDR1 and CDR2 (germline): DFQATT, SNEGSKA (reference sequence). There are 12 residues in the CDR3. The V gene lost 3 bases and the J gene lost 14 bases, with 16 bases spanning the gap. This chain's CDR3 is CSASGAAELLFF. CDR3 sequence (DNA): TGCAGTGCTAGCGGCGCGGCAGAACTTCTGTTTTTT.

This clonotype was observed many times. J is TRBJ2-1 and V is TRBV14, with D maybe TRBD2 (6 bases). Trimming left V 4 bases short and J 5 bases short, with 18 bases between. From germline, CDR1 is SGHDN and CDR2 FVKESK. The CDR3 is 16 amino acids. The CDR3 DNA sequence: TGTGCCAGCAGCCGAAAAGCGGGCCAGTCGAACAATGAGCAGTTCTTC. As protein: CASSRKAGQSNNEQFF.